This entry lists 7 T cell receptor beta chains sequenced from one sample in a study of HIV-infected patients and healthy controls. cDNA was made from roughly 500 ng RNA using alpha and beta constant primers. Alpha and beta chain libraries were made separately by chain-specific third strand synthesis with multiplexing indices. One entry per CDR3 protein, called by TCRdb with MiXCR from the 5' RACE reads. The sample yields about 18,000 distinct CDR3 sequences, 9% to 10% seen once. No cell fractionation was done, so the repertoire covers all unsorted peripheral blood T cells. Sample: blood. These receptors were obtained from an adult in good health.

This clonotype was found many times. The CDR3 loop is CASRRQGGTEAFF. In nucleotides, the CDR3 is TGTGCCAGCAGGCGACAGGGCGGCACTGAAGCTTTCTTT. This sequence joins TRBV28 and TRBJ1-1; 7 positions agree with TRBD1. V lost 6 bases, J lost 4 bases, and 5 bases stayed unmatched. The V gene's germline CDR1 is MDHEN and CDR2 SYDVKM. This CDR3 spans 13 amino acids. Full variable domain (missing parts from reference TRBV28 and TRBJ1-1): DVKVTQSSRYLVKRTGEKVFLECVQDMDHENMFWYRQDPGLGLRLIYFSYDVKMKEKGDIPEGYSVSREKKERFSLILESASTNQTSMYLCASRRQGGTEAFFGQGTRLTVV.

This clonotype was detected ten times or more. This chain connects TRBV2 to TRBJ2-5; D is perhaps TRBD2 (6 bases). The germline V gene has CDR1 SNHLY and CDR2 FYNNEI. This CDR3 has 15 amino acids. Trimming took 5 bases from V and 3 from J, leaving 16 bases between them. DNA for the CDR3: TGTGCCAGCAGTCTACGCTGGGGCGGGGAAGAGACCCAGTACTTC. Translation gives CASSLRWGGEETQYF.

The chain has TRBV28 and TRBJ2-1; D possibly uses TRBD1 or TRBD2 (6 bases each). CDR1 MDHEN and CDR2 SYDVKM come from the germline V gene. Trimming left V 5 bases short and J 0 bases short, with 26 bases between. There are 20 residues in the CDR3. CDR3 residues: CASSQGSSQDSGSSYNEQFF. CDR3 coding DNA: TGTGCCAGCAGTCAGGGGTCGAGTCAAGATAGCGGTAGCTCCTACAATGAGCAGTTCTTC.

This clonotype showed up many times. V and J are TRBV6-1 and TRBJ2-1; TRBD1 matches at 7 bases. V shed 10 bases and J 2 bases; nucleotides not matched to a gene: 5. CDR1 MNHNS and CDR2 SASEGT come from the germline V gene. The CDR3 extends over 13 amino acids. This CDR3 is CATETGPYNEQFF. The CDR3 DNA reads as TGTGCCACAGAGACAGGGCCCTACAATGAGCAGTTCTTC.

This clonotype was counted a few times. The genes are TRBV6-6 and TRBJ1-5; D perhaps matches TRBD1 (6 bases). The V gene's germline CDR1 is MNHNY and CDR2 SVGAGI (reference sequence). Trimming pared 0 bases from V and 6 bases from J, leaving 9 bases between. This CDR3 region has 14 residues. The CDR3 sequence is CASSYSGGTQPQHF. The DNA for the CDR3 is TGTGCCAGCAGTTACTCAGGGGGGACTCAGCCCCAGCATTTT.

The table lists this clonotype with many counts. The rearrangement uses TRBV3-1 and TRBJ1-1; D not resolved. Trimming took off 4 bases at V and 8 bases at J, with 8 bases between the two ends. CDR1 is LGHDT and CDR2 is YNNKEL in the germline V gene (reference sequence). This CDR3 spans 11 amino acids. CDR3 in amino acids: CASSPGFEAFF. Here the CDR3 DNA reads TGTGCCAGCAGCCCCGGTTTCGAAGCTTTCTTT.

This clonotype ranks as medium-sized. The V gene is TRBV6-4, the J gene TRBJ2-6; D remains unclear. Germline values: CDR1 MRHNA, CDR2 SNTAGT. The CDR3 totals 15 residues. Trimming took 3 bases from V and 0 from J, leaving 6 bases between them. The CDR3 is CASSERASGANVLTF. Here the CDR3 DNA reads TGTGCCAGCAGTGAAAGGGCCTCTGGGGCCAACGTCCTGACTTTC.